These T cell receptor beta chains were read from a single sample in a study of blood T cells in healthy people across ages. One entry per CDR3 protein results from TCRdb running MiXCR on the 5' RACE reads. The table lists approximately 690,000 distinct CDR3 sequences, under 65% of them singletons. Sequences were obtained from blood. Receptors originate from a man between 60 and 70 years old in good health. The CDR3 runs from the conserved cysteine through the conserved F or W. A D gene is named only where the DNA matches it firmly. A clone size is listed for some rows: how often the clone was seen (once, few, many), or a class if it is expanded.

D: TRBD2; V: TRBV5-8; size: .; J: TRBJ2-5; DNA: TGTGCCAGCAGCTTGATCGCGGGGGGCTGGGAGACCCAGTACTTC; CDR3: CASSLIAGGWETQYF
D: TRBD1; V: TRBV7-2; size: .; J: TRBJ2-2; DNA: TGTGCCAGCAGCATACGGACAGGGAACACCGGGGAGCTGTTTTTT; CDR3: CASSIRTGNTGELFF
D: .; V: TRBV5-1; size: many; J: TRBJ2-3; DNA: TGCGCCAGCAGCTTGGCGGGGTCCACAGATACGCAGTATTTT; CDR3: CASSLAGSTDTQYF
D: .; V: TRBV12-3/TRBV12-4; size: once; J: TRBJ2-1; DNA: TGTGCCAGCAGTTTTTCACCCAGGTACAATGAGCAGTTCTTC; CDR3: CASSFSPRYNEQFF
D: TRBD2; V: TRBV6-5; size: .; J: TRBJ2-7; DNA: TGTGCCAGCAGTTACTCGGGGGGGAGCCCCTACGAGCAGTACTTC; CDR3: CASSYSGGSPYEQYF
D: .; V: TRBV12-3/TRBV12-4; size: few; J: TRBJ2-5; DNA: TGTGCCAGCAAGATCCCCGGGGTGGAGACCCAGTACTTC; CDR3: CASKIPGVETQYF
D: TRBD2; V: TRBV28; size: .; J: TRBJ2-1; DNA: TGTGCCAGCAGACCCGGGGGGGGCTCCTACAATGAGCAGTTCTTC; CDR3: CASRPGGGSYNEQFF
D: .; V: TRBV11-2; size: few; J: TRBJ2-4; DNA: TGTGCCAGCAGCTTAGAGGGCAACATTCAGTACTTC; CDR3: CASSLEGNIQYF
D: .; V: TRBV11-2; size: .; J: TRBJ1-2; DNA: TGTGCCAGCAGCCCCCCTTACGGGGGGACGAGTGGCTACACCTTC; CDR3: CASSPPYGGTSGYTF
D: .; V: TRBV20-1; size: .; J: TRBJ2-7; DNA: TGCAGTGCTAGAGATCAGGGGGGGCTCTACGAGCAGTACTTC; CDR3: CSARDQGGLYEQYF
D: .; V: TRBV18; size: .; J: TRBJ2-3; DNA: TGTGCCAGCTCCCTCCGGGACGGGAGCACAGATACGCAGTATTTT; CDR3: CASSLRDGSTDTQYF
D: TRBD1; V: TRBV5-1; size: .; J: TRBJ2-3; DNA: TGCGCCAGCAGCTTGGGGACAGGGGGCTTAGATACGCAGTATTTT; CDR3: CASSLGTGGLDTQYF
D: TRBD1; V: TRBV12-3/TRBV12-4; size: .; J: TRBJ2-3; DNA: TGTGCCAGCAGCTTGGTTTTCGGACAGGGCGATACGCAGTATTTT; CDR3: CASSLVFGQGDTQYF
D: TRBD2; V: TRBV7-2; size: once; J: TRBJ2-3; DNA: TGTGCCAGCAGCCAGCGGGGGAGAGAGACAGATACGCAGTATTTT; CDR3: CASSQRGRETDTQYF
D: .; V: TRBV10-3; size: .; J: TRBJ2-5; DNA: TGTGCCATCACCGGTCGAAGGGGGAACCAAGAGACCCAGTACTTC; CDR3: CAITGRRGNQETQYF
D: TRBD1; V: TRBV10-3; size: few; J: TRBJ2-7; DNA: TGTGCCATCAGTGGACAGGGGAACGACGAGCAGTACTTC; CDR3: CAISGQGNDEQYF
D: .; V: TRBV5-1; size: .; J: TRBJ2-1; DNA: TGCGCCAGCAGCTTGGGGAGCGTCTCCTACAATGAGCAGTTCTTC; CDR3: CASSLGSVSYNEQFF
D: .; V: TRBV24-1; size: .; J: TRBJ2-3; DNA: TGTGCCACCAGTGACCCCACGACAGCAGATACGCAGTATTTT; CDR3: CATSDPTTADTQYF
D: TRBD2; V: TRBV7-9; size: .; J: TRBJ2-7; DNA: TGTGCCAGCAGCTTAACATGGCGGGGGTCTTCCTACAATGAGCAGTACTTC; CDR3: CASSLTWRGSSYNEQYF
D: .; V: TRBV6-5; size: few; J: TRBJ2-7; DNA: TGTGCCAGCACCTTATCGACCGGGACATCACTCTACGAGCAGTACTTC; CDR3: CASTLSTGTSLYEQYF
D: .; V: TRBV4-3; size: .; J: TRBJ2-3; DNA: TGCGCCAGCAGCCTACTAACCGGGGGCCACACAGATACGCAGTATTTT; CDR3: CASSLLTGGHTDTQYF
D: TRBD1; V: TRBV25-1; size: .; J: TRBJ2-7; DNA: TGTGCCAACAGCACGACCCGACAGGGGAGGTACGAGCAGTACTTC; CDR3: CANSTTRQGRYEQYF
D: .; V: TRBV6-5; size: .; J: TRBJ1-1; DNA: TGTGCCAGCAGTGCGGGACTCTGGACTGAAGCTTTCTTT; CDR3: CASSAGLWTEAFF
D: TRBD2; V: TRBV5-1; size: .; J: TRBJ2-3; DNA: TGCGCCAGCGACCCCCTTAGCGGGGGGCCTATCAGCACAGATACGCAGTATTTT; CDR3: CASDPLSGGPISTDTQYF
D: .; V: TRBV6-2/TRBV6-3; size: .; J: TRBJ2-1; DNA: TGTGCCAGCAGTTACAGGGACCGCCTGTTCTTC; CDR3: CASSYRDRLFF
D: TRBD1; V: TRBV6-4; size: .; J: TRBJ2-1; DNA: TGTGCCAGCAGTGACGAGGGGGCGCCTTACAATGAGCAGTTCTTC; CDR3: CASSDEGAPYNEQFF
D: .; V: TRBV5-1; size: .; J: TRBJ2-6; DNA: TGCGCCAGCAGCTTGAGATCGCGGGGGCAGTCTGGGGCCAACGTCCTGACTTTC; CDR3: CASSLRSRGQSGANVLTF
D: .; V: TRBV7-2; size: once; J: TRBJ1-2; DNA: TGTGCCAGCAGCTCCCGGATGGGGACTAACTATGGCTACACCTTC; CDR3: CASSSRMGTNYGYTF
D: .; V: TRBV7-9; size: .; J: TRBJ2-1; DNA: TGTGCCAGCAGCCCAGGGGTTTTGGACAATGAGCAGTTTTTC; CDR3: CASSPGVLDNEQFF
D: .; V: TRBV9; size: .; J: TRBJ2-5; DNA: TGTGCCAGCAGCGTCAGCCTGTACCAAGAGACCCAGTACTTC; CDR3: CASSVSLYQETQYF
D: .; V: TRBV7-2; size: few; J: TRBJ1-5; DNA: TGTGCCAGCAGCGGGGAGAATCAGCCCCAGCATTTT; CDR3: CASSGENQPQHF
D: .; V: TRBV11-2; size: few; J: TRBJ2-7; DNA: TGTGCCAGCAGCTTAATACTAAGCTACGAGCAGTACTTC; CDR3: CASSLILSYEQYF
D: TRBD1; V: TRBV28; size: .; J: TRBJ2-2; DNA: TGTGCCAGCAGCACCCCAGGTGGACAGGGTACCGGGGAGCTGTTTTTT; CDR3: CASSTPGGQGTGELFF
D: .; V: TRBV5-1; size: .; J: TRBJ2-5; DNA: TGCGCCAGCAGCTTGGACGGGTCTACTCAAGAGACCCAGTACTTC; CDR3: CASSLDGSTQETQYF
D: TRBD2; V: TRBV7-9; size: .; J: TRBJ2-3; DNA: TGTGCCAGCAGGCCCACGGGGGGGGATACGCAGTATTTT; CDR3: CASRPTGGDTQYF
D: TRBD1; V: TRBV28; size: .; J: TRBJ1-6; DNA: TGTGCCAGCAGTTTCTCGGACAGGGTGGAAACACCCCTCCACTTT; CDR3: CASSFSDRVETPLHF
D: .; V: TRBV19; size: .; J: TRBJ2-5; DNA: TGTGCCAGTAGTATCACTGCCACTGCCTCGGGAGAGACCCAGTACTTC; CDR3: CASSITATASGETQYF
D: .; V: TRBV9; size: .; J: TRBJ2-7; DNA: TGTGCCAGCAGCGTAGGTTCCCTTAGCTACGAGCAGTACTTC; CDR3: CASSVGSLSYEQYF
D: TRBD1; V: TRBV3-1; size: few; J: TRBJ2-4; DNA: TGTGCCAGCAGCCAAATGACAGGGTTCGAAAACATTCAGTACTTC; CDR3: CASSQMTGFENIQYF
D: TRBD1; V: TRBV9; size: .; J: TRBJ2-5; DNA: TGTGCCAGCAGCGTAGGTCTAGGGGGGACAGGGTGGCACCAAGAGACCCAGTACTTC; CDR3: CASSVGLGGTGWHQETQYF
D: .; V: TRBV5-1; size: .; J: TRBJ2-3; DNA: TGCGCCAGCAGCCCAGGTCCCCCTCTCAGGGATACGCAGTATTTT; CDR3: CASSPGPPLRDTQYF
D: .; V: TRBV6-5; size: .; J: TRBJ2-7; DNA: TGTGCCAGCAGTACCAACCGGGGGAATGGGTCCTACGAGCAGTACTTC; CDR3: CASSTNRGNGSYEQYF
D: .; V: TRBV29-1; size: many; J: TRBJ1-2; DNA: TGCAGCGTTGAAGAAACAGGCGCGGGCTACACCTTC; CDR3: CSVEETGAGYTF
D: TRBD1; V: TRBV5-1; size: .; J: TRBJ2-6; DNA: TGCGCCAGCAGCTTGGGGGGACAGTCCAGCTCTGGGGCCAACGTTCTGACTTTC; CDR3: CASSLGGQSSSGANVLTF
D: .; V: TRBV29-1; size: .; J: TRBJ2-5; DNA: TGCAGCGTTACAGAGTACCAAGAGACCCAGTACTTC; CDR3: CSVTEYQETQYF
D: .; V: TRBV3-1; size: few; J: TRBJ2-7; DNA: TGTGCCAGCAGCCAACCCCGTATGGGCGAGCAGTACTTC; CDR3: CASSQPRMGEQYF
D: .; V: TRBV18; size: .; J: TRBJ2-1; DNA: TGTGCCAGCTCCTACTTAGAGAATGAGCAGTTCTTC; CDR3: CASSYLENEQFF
D: .; V: TRBV20-1; size: .; J: TRBJ1-2; DNA: TGCAGTGCCAGACCAGGGTCTAAGGGCTACACCTTC; CDR3: CSARPGSKGYTF
D: TRBD2; V: TRBV4-1; size: many; J: TRBJ2-7; DNA: TGCGCCAGCAGCCGCGGGGGAACCTACGAGCAGTACTTC; CDR3: CASSRGGTYEQYF
D: TRBD2; V: TRBV7-9; size: .; J: TRBJ2-1; DNA: TGTGCCAGCAGCTCCCTTCTTGGGAGTAGCGGGCCCCGTAATGAGCAGTTCTTC; CDR3: CASSSLLGSSGPRNEQFF
D: .; V: TRBV20-1; size: once; J: TRBJ2-3; DNA: TGCAGTGCTGACCAGGCATCAGGGGTAGTGACAGATACGCAGTATTTT; CDR3: CSADQASGVVTDTQYF
D: .; V: TRBV5-1; size: few; J: TRBJ1-2; DNA: TGCGCCAGCAGCTTGGGGGGCTCGCATCAGGAAAGCTACACCTTC; CDR3: CASSLGGSHQESYTF
D: TRBD2; V: TRBV5-1; size: .; J: TRBJ2-3; DNA: TGCGCCAGCAGCCCCCGGGGACTAGCGGGGTCCCATACGCAGTATTTT; CDR3: CASSPRGLAGSHTQYF
D: .; V: TRBV10-3; size: .; J: TRBJ1-1; DNA: TGTGCCTCCTGGGCCGAACCACTTACTGAAGCTTTCTTT; CDR3: CASWAEPLTEAFF